Presented here are 10 T cell receptor beta chains from one specimen sequenced in a study of T-cell reconstitution after alpha-beta-depleted transplantation in children. TCRbeta library construction was performed incorporating unique molecular identifiers. TCRdb redid the calling of the PCR reads with MiXCR, one entry per CDR3 protein. There are roughly 350,000 distinct CDR3 sequences in the sample; approximately 10% occur only once, and around 2.3% lies in the top ten. The sequences come from PBMCs from the stem cell graft donor, collected from the stem cell graft. These receptors were taken from a human donor who donated a stem cell graft to a child with acute lymphoblastic leukemia.

This clonotype appeared a few times. The chain uses TRBV7-9 and TRBJ2-7; D remains unclear. Trimming took 5 bases from V and 3 from J, leaving 11 bases between them. The CDR3 runs to 13 residues. Germline-derived CDR1 and CDR2 are SEHNR and FQNEAQ (reference sequence). Written as DNA, the CDR3 is TGTGCCAGCAGCCACCCAGAGCACTACGAGCAGTACTTC. Encoded protein: CASSHPEHYEQYF.

This clonotype was detected ten times or more. The genes are TRBV6-1 and TRBJ2-7, with TRBD2 as a possible D gene (5 bases). V lost 5 bases and J lost 2, with 19 bases in between. In germline, CDR1 is MNHNS, CDR2 SASEGT. The CDR3 runs to 16 residues. The CDR3 coding sequence is TGTGCCAGCAGTCCCCCCCCGGGGAGAAGACCCTACGAGCAGTACTTC. It codes for CASSPPPGRRPYEQYF.

This clonotype showed up just a few times. The CDR3 DNA reads as TGTGCCAGCAGCCCGGGGAGACGGGGGCTCTCGAATGAAAAACTGTTTTTT. Translating it yields CASSPGRRGLSNEKLFF. The chain uses TRBV7-9 and TRBJ1-4; possible D gene TRBD1, 6 bases. Germline CDR1 reads SEHNR; CDR2 reads FQNEAQ (reference sequence). Deletions cut 5 bases from V and 5 bases from J, with 21 bases between. The CDR3 length is 17 residues.

This clonotype occurred a few times. This chain joins TRBV5-1 and TRBJ2-2; perhaps TRBD2 as D (5 bases). The ends were cut back, 0 bases at V and 5 bases at J, with 11 bases in the middle. The CDR3 extends over 15 amino acids. Germline V lookup: CDR1 SGHRS, CDR2 YFSETQ. The CDR3 bases are TGCGCCAGCAGCTTGGGCCAGCGCGGGACCGGGGAGCTGTTTTTT. Amino acids: CASSLGQRGTGELFF. Looking up the rest from reference TRBV5-1 and TRBJ2-2 gives the full variable domain: KAGVTQTPRYLIKTRGQQVTLSCSPISGHRSVSWYQQTPGQGLQFLFEYFSETQRNKGNFPGRFSGRQFSNSRSEMNVSTLELGDSALYLCASSLGQRGTGELFFGEGSRLTVL.

This clonotype has ten or more counts. The chain joins TRBV11-2 to TRBJ2-3; 10 bases fit TRBD2. J gave up 1 base and V 4 bases, and 2 bases lay outside the gene matches. There are 15 residues in the CDR3. The germline V gene encodes CDR1 SGHAT and CDR2 FQNNGV. The CDR3 coding sequence is TGTGCCAGCAGCTATGGACTAGCGGGCACAGATACGCAGTATTTT. Translation: CASSYGLAGTDTQYF.

This clonotype has only a few counts. Compared with germline, one end of the junction differs, possibly owing to a read error. V usage is TRBV7-7 and J usage is TRBJ2-1; D is perhaps TRBD2 (6 bases). The CDR3 is 17 amino acids. Germline loops: CDR1 SSHAT, CDR2 FNYEAQ (reference sequence). The CDR3 coding sequence is TGTGCTAGCAGCTATCATCCCCCGGGAGCCTCCCACAATGAGCAGTTCTTC. Its protein product is CASSYHPPGASHNEQFF.

A few counts support this clonotype. The chain is built from TRBV6-1 and TRBJ2-1; D may be TRBD1 or TRBD2 (5 bases each). The V end was cut by 3 bases, the J end by 6 bases, with 12 bases between. This CDR3 comprises 14 residues. Germline values: CDR1 MNHNS, CDR2 SASEGT. In DNA form, the CDR3 reads TGTGCCAGCAGTGAGGACGGGACCCTCAATGAGCAGTTCTTC. Its translation: CASSEDGTLNEQFF.

This clonotype was detected ten times or more. The chain is built from TRBV7-2 and TRBJ1-6; D is unresolved. Trimming pared 2 bases from V and 5 bases from J, leaving 10 bases between. There are 15 residues in the CDR3. From germline, CDR1 is SGHTA and CDR2 FQGNSA. Here the CDR3 DNA reads TGTGCCAGCAGCTTAAGGACGGAGCATAATTCACCCCTCCACTTT. It is translated as CASSLRTEHNSPLHF.

This clonotype was picked up a small number of times. The chain combines TRBV5-5 with TRBJ2-3; maybe TRBD1 (6 bases). Germline-derived CDR1 and CDR2 are SGHKS and YYEKEE (reference sequence). The CDR3 is 14 residues long. V shed 5 bases and J shed 2 bases, with 12 bases lying between them. The CDR3 sequence: CASRPDRPTDTQYF. In nucleotides, the CDR3 is TGTGCCAGCAGGCCTGACAGGCCCACAGATACGCAGTATTTT.

This clonotype turned up a few times. V usage is TRBV10-3 and J usage is TRBJ1-6, with TRBD1 identical over 8 bases. V dropped 6 bases and J dropped 5; count of bases not matched to a gene: 3. The CDR3 length is 14 residues. Germline CDR1 ENHRY, CDR2 SYGVKD. The CDR3 DNA follows: TGTGCCATCAGACAGGGACAGGATAATTCACCCCTCCACTTT. Translation gives CAIRQGQDNSPLHF.